This paragraph reports one T cell receptor beta chain. Germline V gene data show CDR1 as SGHNT and CDR2 as YENEEA. The CDR3 runs to 15 residues. The V segment lost 5 bases and the J segment 0 bases; nucleotides outside the gene matches: 3. The data originate from a study of T cells in localized non-small cell lung cancer. This table comes from immunoSEQ multiplex PCR, and its TCRdb copy is limited to in-frame clones, with some not included. This sample carries more than 2,000 clones, 20% to 25% of them seen once, and the ten largest clones take 15% to 19%. The J gene is TRBJ1-2, the V gene TRBV11-3, with 10 bases that match TRBD1. The origin of this receptor is a man aged 40-75 years with stage I squamous cell lung carcinoma. The specimen comprised normal lung tissue next to the tumor, sampled before any cancer treatment. The CDR3 protein is CASSLGTGANYGYTF. The DNA for the CDR3 is TGTGCCAGCAGCCTAGGGACAGGGGCTAACTATGGCTACACCTTC.